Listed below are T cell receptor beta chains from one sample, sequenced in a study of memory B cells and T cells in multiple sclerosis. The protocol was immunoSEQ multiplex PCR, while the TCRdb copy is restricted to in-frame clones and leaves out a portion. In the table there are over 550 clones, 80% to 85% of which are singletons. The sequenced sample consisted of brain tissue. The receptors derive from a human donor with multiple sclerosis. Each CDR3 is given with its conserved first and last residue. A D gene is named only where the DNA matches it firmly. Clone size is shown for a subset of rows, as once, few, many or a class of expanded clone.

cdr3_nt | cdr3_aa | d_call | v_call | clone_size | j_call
TGCAGCGTTAGCGGGGGGGACTACGAGCAGTACTTC | CSVSGGDYEQYF | TRBD2 | TRBV29-1 | - | TRBJ2-7
TGTGCCAGCAGTTACGGCGGGGAGCAGTACTTC | CASSYGGEQYF | - | TRBV6-5 | once | TRBJ2-7
TGTGCCAGCAGTATCTCGATATACACAATTCGCACTGAAGCTTTCTTT | CASSISIYTIRTEAFF | - | TRBV21-1 | - | TRBJ1-1
TGTGCCACCAGCAGAGATCTTGGGGGAGATACGCAGTATTTT | CATSRDLGGDTQYF | - | TRBV15 | - | TRBJ2-3
TGTGCCAGCAGTTTTGCGGCGAGGAACAATGAGCAGTTCTTC | CASSFAARNNEQFF | - | TRBV28 | - | TRBJ2-1
TGTGCCAGCAGTAGACAGGCAAAAGAGACCCAGTACTTC | CASSRQAKETQYF | - | TRBV6-4 | - | TRBJ2-5
TGTGCCAGCAGTGTCCGACTAGCGGGGAACACCGGGGAGCTGTTTTTT | CASSVRLAGNTGELFF | TRBD2 | TRBV2 | - | TRBJ2-2
TGTGCCAGCAGCTTGACTAGCGGGGGACCCGGGCAGTTCTTC | CASSLTSGGPGQFF | TRBD2 | TRBV11-1 | - | TRBJ2-1
TGTGCCAGCCGCCTTGGCAATAGTCGAAAGAACTATGGCTACACCTTC | CASRLGNSRKNYGYTF | - | TRBV5-6 | - | TRBJ1-2
TGTGCCAGCCGGGGGGGAAACTATGGCTACACCTTC | CASRGGNYGYTF | - | TRBV6-6 | once | TRBJ1-2
TGTGCCAGCAGACACAGCGGGGGCCGGAACACCGGGGAGCTGTTTTTT | CASRHSGGRNTGELFF | TRBD2 | TRBV28 | - | TRBJ2-2
TGTGCCAGCAGTGTTTGGGGGGGGCTAGCGGACTACAATGAGCAGTTCTTC | CASSVWGGLADYNEQFF | - | TRBV6-1 | - | TRBJ2-1
TGTGCCAGCAGCCTAGGGACTAGCGTCTACAATGAGCAGTTCTTC | CASSLGTSVYNEQFF | TRBD2 | TRBV6-5 | - | TRBJ2-1
TGTGCCAGCTCTGTACTAGCGGGCCAAAAAGGGGCCTCCTACGAGCAGTACTTC | CASSVLAGQKGASYEQYF | TRBD2 | TRBV2 | - | TRBJ2-7
TGCGCCAGCAGCGGGGGACATCAGAGCTCCTACGAGCAGTACTTC | CASSGGHQSSYEQYF | - | TRBV5-1 | - | TRBJ2-7
TGTGCCAGCAGTGCACAAGGGAGGGTAATCGCAGATACGCAGTATTTT | CASSAQGRVIADTQYF | TRBD2 | TRBV19 | - | TRBJ2-3
TGTGCCAGCAGTTTATCGACGGGCCGCAGCGCCTATCAGCCCCAGCATTTT | CASSLSTGRSAYQPQHF | - | TRBV28 | - | TRBJ1-5
TGTGCCTATCGGGGGGAGGAGGGGGCGGGGGCCAACGTCCTGACTTTC | CAYRGEEGAGANVLTF | - | TRBV10-3 | - | TRBJ2-6